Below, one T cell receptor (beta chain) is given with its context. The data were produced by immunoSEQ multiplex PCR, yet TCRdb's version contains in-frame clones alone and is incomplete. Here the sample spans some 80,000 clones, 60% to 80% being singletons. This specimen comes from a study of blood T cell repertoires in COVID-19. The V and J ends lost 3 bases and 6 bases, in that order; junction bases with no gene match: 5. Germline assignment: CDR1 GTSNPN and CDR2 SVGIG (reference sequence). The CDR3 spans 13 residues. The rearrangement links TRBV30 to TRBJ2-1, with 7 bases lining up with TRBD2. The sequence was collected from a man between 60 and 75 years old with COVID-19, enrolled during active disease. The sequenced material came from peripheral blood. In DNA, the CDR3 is TGTGCCTGGAGGACTAGCCTCCCCAATGAGCAGTTCTTC. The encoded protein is CAWRTSLPNEQFF.